The rows below give T cell receptor beta chains drawn from one sample of a study of blood T cells in healthy people across ages. A single record per CDR3 protein comes from TCRdb applying MiXCR to the 5' RACE reads. The sample has approximately 1.5 million distinct CDR3 sequences, 34% seen once. The specimen sequenced was blood. Receptors originate from a woman younger than 45 in good health. The CDR3 runs from the conserved cysteine through the conserved F or W. Fields, in order: J gene, clone size, V gene, D gene, CDR3 protein, CDR3 DNA. The D gene is left open where the match is weak. Size is stated for part of the rows, as once, few or many counts, or as a class when the clone is expanded.

TRBJ2-5 | NA | TRBV4-1 | NA | CASSQGTLGETQYF | TGCGCCAGCAGCCAAGGGACCTTGGGAGAGACCCAGTACTTC
TRBJ2-5 | few | TRBV14 | NA | CASSQDGPWETQYF | TGTGCCAGCAGCCAAGATGGGCCGTGGGAGACCCAGTACTTC
TRBJ2-1 | NA | TRBV7-3 | TRBD2 | CAHKGGGGPLYEQFF | TGTGCCCATAAGGGGGGCGGGGGGCCCCTTTATGAGCAGTTCTTC
TRBJ2-7 | few | TRBV9 | NA | CASSFWDIDGEQYF | TGTGCCAGCAGCTTCTGGGACATCGACGGCGAGCAGTACTTC
TRBJ2-2 | NA | TRBV7-2 | NA | CASSTSGQNTGELFF | TGTGCCAGCAGCACAAGCGGACAGAACACCGGGGAGCTGTTTTTT
TRBJ2-5 | NA | TRBV6-1 | TRBD2 | CASSEVASGEEETQYF | TGTGCCAGCAGTGAAGTCGCTAGCGGGGAGGAGGAGACCCAGTACTTC
TRBJ2-7 | NA | TRBV20-1 | NA | CSARDLGGVAFYEQYF | TGCAGTGCTAGAGATCTGGGCGGGGTAGCATTCTACGAGCAGTACTTC
TRBJ1-2 | NA | TRBV7-9 | NA | CASSSLPGGYGYTF | TGTGCCAGCAGCTCGCTTCCGGGGGGCTATGGCTACACCTTC
TRBJ2-3 | few | TRBV28 | TRBD2 | CASSFPGGRGITDTQYF | TGTGCCAGCAGTTTCCCTGGCGGGAGGGGTATCACAGATACGCAGTATTTT
TRBJ1-2 | NA | TRBV20-1 | NA | CSARLGGSHTF | TGCAGTGCTAGACTGGGGGGGTCGCACACCTTC
TRBJ1-2 | few | TRBV6-4 | NA | CASSDSRGYGYTF | TGTGCCAGCAGTGACTCGAGAGGCTATGGCTACACCTTC
TRBJ2-1 | few | TRBV27 | NA | CASRYRVYSYNEQFF | TGTGCCAGCAGATACCGGGTCTACTCCTACAATGAGCAGTTCTTC
TRBJ1-5 | NA | TRBV20-1 | NA | CSASRGSSFNQPQHF | TGCAGTGCTAGTCGTGGCTCCAGTTTCAATCAGCCCCAGCATTTT
TRBJ2-1 | NA | TRBV12-3/TRBV12-4 | TRBD2 | CASSALAGGFSEQFF | TGTGCCAGCAGTGCGCTAGCGGGAGGCTTCAGTGAGCAGTTCTTC
TRBJ1-1 | NA | TRBV4-2 | NA | CASSQPTESTEAFF | TGTGCCAGCAGCCAACCGACCGAGAGCACTGAAGCTTTCTTT
TRBJ2-3 | NA | TRBV7-2 | TRBD2 | CASRTGGVADTQYF | TGTGCCAGCCGCACGGGGGGTGTGGCAGATACGCAGTATTTT
TRBJ2-5 | few | TRBV5-1 | TRBD2 | CASSLLVSGSQETQYF | TGCGCCAGCAGCTTGCTTGTTAGCGGGAGCCAAGAGACCCAGTACTTC
TRBJ1-5 | NA | TRBV6-1 | NA | CASSGAVGSGEPQHF | TGTGCCAGCAGTGGCGCGGTGGGGTCTGGGGAGCCCCAGCATTTT
TRBJ2-5 | NA | TRBV7-9 | NA | CASSLRGDPETQYF | TGTGCCAGCAGTTTACGTGGGGATCCGGAGACCCAGTACTTC
TRBJ2-3 | NA | TRBV10-1 | NA | CASSESAPEAQDTQYF | TGCGCCAGCAGTGAGTCGGCCCCAGAGGCCCAAGATACGCAGTATTTT
TRBJ2-3 | few | TRBV12-3/TRBV12-4 | NA | CASSLTYGTDTQYF | TGTGCCAGCAGCCTAACGTATGGCACAGATACGCAGTATTTT
TRBJ1-1 | NA | TRBV20-1 | NA | CSANRRKIMNTEAFF | TGCAGTGCTAACCGGAGAAAAATTATGAACACTGAAGCTTTCTTT
TRBJ1-2 | NA | TRBV29-1 | NA | CSVEGGRASGYTF | TGCAGCGTTGAAGGGGGTAGGGCTTCTGGCTACACCTTC
TRBJ2-5 | NA | TRBV11-3 | TRBD2 | CASSERGSGETQYF | TGTGCCAGCAGCGAAAGGGGTAGCGGGGAGACCCAGTACTTC
TRBJ2-3 | many | TRBV29-1 | TRBD2 | CSVGTSGGTETDTQYF | TGCAGCGTGGGGACTAGCGGGGGTACCGAGACAGATACGCAGTATTTT
TRBJ1-1 | NA | TRBV27 | NA | CASSLSMEAHKSFF | TGTGCCAGCAGTTTATCTATGGAAGCCCATAAGTCTTTCTTT
TRBJ1-6 | few | TRBV4-1 | TRBD1 | CASSQERTGANSPLHF | TGCGCCAGCAGCCAAGAAAGGACAGGGGCGAATTCACCCCTCCACTTT
TRBJ1-5 | NA | TRBV6-2/TRBV6-3 | TRBD1 | CASSPGTGVYQPQHF | TGTGCCAGCAGTCCCGGGACAGGGGTTTATCAGCCCCAGCATTTT
TRBJ2-7 | NA | TRBV20-1 | TRBD1 | CSAAPGTGALEQYF | TGCAGTGCTGCCCCCGGGACAGGGGCCTTGGAGCAGTACTTC
TRBJ2-5 | few | TRBV4-1 | TRBD1 | CASSPRTGEQYF | TGCGCCAGCAGCCCACGGACAGGGGAGCAGTACTTC
TRBJ1-2 | many | TRBV7-2 | NA | CASSARANYGYTF | TGTGCCAGCAGCGCCCGGGCTAACTATGGCTACACCTTC
TRBJ1-1 | NA | TRBV6-1 | NA | CASRLIGIGIGMNTEAFF | TGTGCCAGCAGACTGATTGGGATTGGCATAGGGATGAACACTGAAGCTTTCTTT
TRBJ1-4 | NA | TRBV13 | NA | CASSFRQAGRDEKLFF | TGTGCCAGCAGCTTTCGACAGGCTGGAAGGGATGAAAAACTGTTTTTT
TRBJ2-1 | NA | TRBV20-1 | NA | CSARGVYLPYNEQFF | TGCAGTGCTAGAGGGGTCTACCTCCCCTACAATGAGCAGTTCTTC
TRBJ2-5 | few | TRBV9 | NA | CASSVGTQETAQYF | TGTGCCAGCAGCGTAGGTACCCAGGAGACGGCCCAGTACTTC
TRBJ1-6 | NA | TRBV12-3/TRBV12-4 | NA | CASSPGALSSYNSPLHF | TGTGCCAGCAGTCCTGGTGCACTGAGCTCCTATAATTCACCCCTCCACTTT
TRBJ2-5 | many | TRBV11-2 | NA | CASSLGALQETQYF | TGTGCCAGCAGTCTGGGGGCCCTCCAAGAGACCCAGTACTTC
TRBJ2-2 | NA | TRBV2 | TRBD1 | CASSGTGITGELFF | TGTGCCAGCAGCGGGACAGGGATAACCGGGGAGCTGTTTTTT
TRBJ2-3 | NA | TRBV4-1 | TRBD1 | CASSQGQVADTQYF | TGCGCCAGCAGCCAGGGACAGGTGGCGGATACGCAGTATTTT
TRBJ2-3 | NA | TRBV6-6 | NA | CASSLTRAASTDTQYF | TGTGCCAGCAGTTTAACCAGGGCAGCTAGCACAGATACGCAGTATTTT
TRBJ2-5 | NA | TRBV28 | NA | CASSSQGTQETQYF | TGTGCCAGCAGTTCCCAGGGTACTCAAGAGACCCAGTACTTC
TRBJ2-7 | NA | TRBV25-1 | TRBD2 | CASSRGGAPNEQYF | TGTGCCAGCAGCCGGGGGGGGGCCCCAAACGAGCAGTACTTC
TRBJ1-5 | NA | TRBV12-3/TRBV12-4 | NA | CASSPKRSNQPQHF | TGTGCCAGCAGCCCTAAGAGGAGCAATCAGCCCCAGCATTTT
TRBJ2-7 | NA | TRBV28 | NA | CASRLLADWYEQYF | TGTGCCAGCAGGTTACTAGCTGATTGGTACGAGCAGTACTTC
TRBJ1-6 | few | TRBV28 | NA | CASSLRQGRDSPLHF | TGTGCCAGCAGTTTAAGGCAGGGAAGAGATTCACCCCTCCACTTT
TRBJ1-5 | NA | TRBV5-1 | NA | CASSLASAGLVTLCSNQPQHF | TGCGCCAGCAGCTTGGCTTCGGCAGGGTTGGTTACACTGTGTAGCAATCAGCCCCAGCATTTT
TRBJ2-1 | few | TRBV6-6 | TRBD2 | CASSLAGGQNEQFF | TGTGCCAGCAGTCTAGCGGGGGGGCAGAATGAGCAGTTCTTC
TRBJ1-1 | once | TRBV4-1 | NA | CASSQETRTSTEAFF | TGCGCCAGCAGCCAAGAAACCAGGACGAGCACTGAAGCTTTCTTT
TRBJ1-2 | few | TRBV19 | NA | CASTTSSNSNYGYTF | TGTGCCAGTACCACCAGCAGCAACTCTAACTATGGCTACACCTTC
TRBJ2-2 | NA | TRBV28 | TRBD2 | CASSSGGRGGELFF | TGTGCCAGCAGTTCGGGAGGCCGAGGCGGGGAGCTGTTTTTT
TRBJ2-5 | few | TRBV4-1 | TRBD2 | CASSQVPSGAQETQYF | TGCGCCAGCAGCCAAGTACCTAGCGGGGCCCAAGAGACCCAGTACTTC
TRBJ2-5 | few | TRBV20-1 | NA | CSASSAQETQYF | TGCAGTGCTAGTAGTGCTCAGGAGACCCAGTACTTC
TRBJ2-7 | few | TRBV20-1 | NA | CSARDRERVVGYEQYF | TGCAGTGCTAGAGATCGAGAGCGGGTGGTTGGGTACGAGCAGTACTTC
TRBJ1-2 | NA | TRBV20-1 | NA | CGARSLGSNYGYTF | TGCGGTGCTAGGTCATTAGGGTCAAACTATGGCTACACCTTC
TRBJ2-5 | few | TRBV6-6 | TRBD2 | CASNIGLAGQETQYF | TGTGCCAGCAACATTGGACTAGCGGGGCAAGAGACCCAGTACTTC
TRBJ2-5 | many | TRBV20-1 | NA | CSAGGPRGETQYF | TGCAGTGCTGGGGGGCCGAGGGGAGAGACCCAGTACTTC
TRBJ2-3 | NA | TRBV27 | TRBD2 | CASGPSGRRQYF | TGTGCCAGCGGCCCTAGCGGGAGGAGGCAGTATTTT
TRBJ1-1 | NA | TRBV6-5 | NA | CASSYGAMGNTEAFF | TGTGCCAGCAGTTACGGGGCAATGGGGAACACTGAAGCTTTCTTT
TRBJ2-1 | NA | TRBV7-9 | NA | CASSLDSDNYNEQFF | TGTGCCAGCAGCTTAGACAGCGATAACTACAATGAGCAGTTCTTC